The clone carrying this TCR beta chain was picked up a small number of times. Profiled with immunoSEQ multiplex PCR; TCRdb holds only in-frame clones, not every one. This sample yields about 250,000 clones, of which just over 85% are seen a single time; 3% belongs to the top ten. J was trimmed by 0 bases and V by 4 bases; bases with no gene match: 5. The CDR3 contains 16 residues. Per germline, CDR1 SEHNR and CDR2 FQNEAQ (reference sequence). The data stem from a study of blood T cell repertoires in COVID-19. The chain employs TRBV7-9 and TRBJ1-3; TRBD1 agrees at 8 bases. This TCR derives from a woman aged 25 to 39 with active or convalescent COVID-19. Input material: peripheral blood. CDR3: CASSSTDRGSGNTIYF. The CDR3 DNA reads TGTGCCAGCAGCTCCACCGACAGGGGCTCTGGAAACACCATATATTTT.